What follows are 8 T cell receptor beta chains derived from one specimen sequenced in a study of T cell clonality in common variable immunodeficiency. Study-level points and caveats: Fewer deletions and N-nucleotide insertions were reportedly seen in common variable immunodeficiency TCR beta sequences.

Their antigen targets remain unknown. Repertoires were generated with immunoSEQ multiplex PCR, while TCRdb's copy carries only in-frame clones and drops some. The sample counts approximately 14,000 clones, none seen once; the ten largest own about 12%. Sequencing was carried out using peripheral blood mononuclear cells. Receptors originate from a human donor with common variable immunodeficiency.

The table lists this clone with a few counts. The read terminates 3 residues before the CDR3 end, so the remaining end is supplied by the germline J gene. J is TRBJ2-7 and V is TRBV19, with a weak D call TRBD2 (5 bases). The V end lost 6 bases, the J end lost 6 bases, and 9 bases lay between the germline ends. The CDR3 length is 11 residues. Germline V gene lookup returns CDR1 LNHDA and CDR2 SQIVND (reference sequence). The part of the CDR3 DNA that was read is TGTGCCAGTAGGCTAGGAGGCGAG. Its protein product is CASRLGGE. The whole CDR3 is CASRLGGEQYF.

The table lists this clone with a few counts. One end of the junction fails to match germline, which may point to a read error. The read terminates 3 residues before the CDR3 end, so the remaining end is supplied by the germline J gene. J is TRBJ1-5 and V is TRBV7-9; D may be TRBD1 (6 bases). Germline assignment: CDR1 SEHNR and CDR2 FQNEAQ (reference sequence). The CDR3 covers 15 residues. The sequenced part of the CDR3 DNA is TGTGCCAGCAGCGCCGGGGACAATAGCAAGCAGCCC. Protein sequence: CASSAGDNSKQP. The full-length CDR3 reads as CASSAGDNSKQPQHF.

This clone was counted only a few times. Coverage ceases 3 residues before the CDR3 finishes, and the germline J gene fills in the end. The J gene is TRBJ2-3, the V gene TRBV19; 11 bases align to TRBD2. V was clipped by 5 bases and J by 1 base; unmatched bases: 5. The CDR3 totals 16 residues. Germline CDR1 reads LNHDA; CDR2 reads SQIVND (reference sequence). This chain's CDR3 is CASSPLAGGRTDTQYF. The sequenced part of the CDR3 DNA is TGTGCCAGTAGTCCTCTAGCGGGAGGCCGCACAGATACG.

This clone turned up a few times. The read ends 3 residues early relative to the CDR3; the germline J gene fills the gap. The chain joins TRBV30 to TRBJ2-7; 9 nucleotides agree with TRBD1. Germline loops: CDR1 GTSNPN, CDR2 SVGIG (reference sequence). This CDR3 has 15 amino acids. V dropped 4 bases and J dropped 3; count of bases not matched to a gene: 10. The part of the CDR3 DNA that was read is TGTGCCTGGATCCGGACAGGGGAGGGGTACTACGAG. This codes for CAWIRTGEGYYE. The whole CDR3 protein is CAWIRTGEGYYEQYF.

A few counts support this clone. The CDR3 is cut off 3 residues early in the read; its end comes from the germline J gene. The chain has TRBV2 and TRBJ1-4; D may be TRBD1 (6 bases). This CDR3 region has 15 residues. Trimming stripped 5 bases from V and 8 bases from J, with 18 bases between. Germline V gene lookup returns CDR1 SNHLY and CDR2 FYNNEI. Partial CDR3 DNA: TGTGCCAGCAGTCCCTCGGGGGGCTGGGACGAAAAA. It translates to CASSPSGGWDEK. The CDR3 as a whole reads CASSPSGGWDEKLFF.

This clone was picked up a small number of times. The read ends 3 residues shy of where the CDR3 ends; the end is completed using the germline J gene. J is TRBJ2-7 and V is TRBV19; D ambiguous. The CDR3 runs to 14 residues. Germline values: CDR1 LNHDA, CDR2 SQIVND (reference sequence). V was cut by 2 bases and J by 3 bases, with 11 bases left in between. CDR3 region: CASSISPAGYEQYF. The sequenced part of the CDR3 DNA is TGTGCCAGTAGTATATCCCCGGCAGGCTACGAG.

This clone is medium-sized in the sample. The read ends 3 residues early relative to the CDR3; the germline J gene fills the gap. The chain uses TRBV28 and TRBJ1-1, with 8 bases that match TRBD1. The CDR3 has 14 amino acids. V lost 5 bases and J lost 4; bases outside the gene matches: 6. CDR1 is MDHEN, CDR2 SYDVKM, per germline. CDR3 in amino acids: CASSATGEVTEAFF. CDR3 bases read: TGTGCCAGCAGTGCGACAGGGGAGGTCACTGAA.

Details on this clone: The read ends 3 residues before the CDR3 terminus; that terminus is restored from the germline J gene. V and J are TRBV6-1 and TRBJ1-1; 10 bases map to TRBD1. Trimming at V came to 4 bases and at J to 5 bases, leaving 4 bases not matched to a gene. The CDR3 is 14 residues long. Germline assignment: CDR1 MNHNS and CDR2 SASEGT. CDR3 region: CASSGRDRGTEAFF. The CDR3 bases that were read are TGTGCCAGCAGTGGCCGGGACAGGGGAACTGAA.